The clone carrying this T cell receptor beta chain was observed many times. Its antigen is undetermined. This entry comes from a study of T cells in Graves' hyperthyroidism and ophthalmopathy. Whole-study results and caveats: Among thyroid clonotypes expanded above 0.001, most also appeared in blood. Separating ophthalmopathy from stable hyperthyroidism was achieved by a 13 V-J model. The model made its ophthalmopathy prediction, and onset followed a median roughly 6.5 months later.

Orbital computed tomography and thyroid ultrasound, together with serum TRAb and thyroxine and clinical symptoms, were used for diagnoses. Template material for amplifying TCR beta CDR3 regions consisted of RNA transcripts. A set of HTBI primers served as the primers for a first-round RT-PCR of the TCR CDR3. TCRdb itself ran the multiplex PCR reads through MiXCR, one entry per CDR3 protein. The sample includes around 600,000 distinct CDR3 sequences, about 14% of them seen just once. Germline V CDR1 and CDR2: MNHEY, SVGAGI. V gave up 2 bases and J gave up 4 bases; unmatched junction bases: 8. This CDR3 has 16 amino acids.

The J gene is TRBJ2-5, the V gene TRBV6-5, with TRBD2 matching 9 bases. This sequence originates from a woman between 45 and 60 years old with Graves' ophthalmopathy. Sequenced: blood. As DNA, the CDR3 is TGTGCCAGCAGTTACCGGCGGCTAGCGGGACTAGAGACCCAGTACTTC. It codes for CASSYRRLAGLETQYF.